This T cell receptor (beta chain) was obtained from a study of PD-L1 blockade in urothelial cancer (dated by TCRdb to 2016 to 2017). Describing the broader study: Every patient began therapy in 2014 and was given atezolizumab 1,200 mg intravenously every 3 weeks. About 85% of the 29 patients were identified as males with urothelial cancer of bladder origin, and a prior smoking history was reported by 18 of 29 patients. An ECOG performance status of 0 or 1 was recorded for the patients, and 0 to 3 prior chemotherapy regimens had been received by the patients. Blood samples were analyzed at two time points: 3 weeks after treatment start (second dose) and 6 weeks after treatment start. Blood samples yielded a median of roughly 140,000 T cells and tens of thousands of unique TCRs, with median clonality approximately 0.08. The study, an exploratory multi-omic analysis, examined somatic, immune and clinical correlates of response to PD-L1 blockade with atezolizumab in urothelial cancer. Pretreatment tumor samples, along with matched peripheral blood serially collected before and after atezolizumab treatment, were subjected to TCR sequencing. Durable clinical benefit was defined as progression-free survival longer than 6 months, and TCR features were also tested against progression-free and overall survival. In the same patients who had TCR sequencing, pretreatment tumors also underwent whole exome sequencing and RNA sequencing. Roughly ten patients achieved durable clinical benefit and some 21 did not. Some 29 patients had pretreatment blood TCR-seq, about 25 had at least one posttreatment blood collection, and about 25 had tumor TCR-seq. Results and caveats for the whole study, not just this receptor: At 3 weeks after the start of treatment, tumor-associated TCR clones in peripheral blood had expanded more in patients with durable benefit (n of about 21, p = 0.022). A pretreatment peripheral blood TCR clonality below the median was linked to improved progression-free and overall survival. Because of the small sample size (n of about 30) and the many exploratory analyses performed, the results are intended to be regarded as hypothesis-generating.

This specimen's time point label, per the study, means: peripheral blood 6 weeks after treatment start. The cohort comprised fewer than 35 patients with locally advanced or metastatic urothelial carcinoma treated at Memorial Sloan Kettering on a trial protocol. Peripheral blood mononuclear cells were collected from each patient pretreatment and during treatment, giving between 1 and 8 total time points per patient. The Qiagen DNeasy Blood extraction kit was used to purify genomic DNA from total PBMCs and tumor samples. Collected pretreatment and during treatment, PBMCs were isolated and stored as previously described. Each PCR received spiked-in synthetic TCR analog templates so that absolute template abundance could be estimated from read counts. TCRbeta CDR3 regions were amplified from genomic DNA with bias-controlled V and J gene primers using the immunoSEQ assay. Sequencing of rearranged TCRbeta segments was performed at approximately 20X coverage. Per the authors' processing: Sequencing errors were corrected by clustering and CDR3s were annotated against IMGT to assign V, D and J genes. Only productive TCRbeta rearrangements were used in downstream analyses, excluding out-of-frame or stop-codon sequences. Clonality was calculated as one minus the Shannon entropy normalized by the log of the number of unique productive sequences. Clones differing between time points or between blood and tumor were identified by Fisher's exact test with Benjamini-Hochberg correction at adjusted p below 0.01. Held by TCRdb, this immuneACCESS table contains in-frame sequences only and omits some clones. Under half of the omission traces to an unresolved V gene where checked; the cause of the rest is unknown. V and J calls and clone size are copied from that table; D and trimming were computed from the DNA. The sample includes more than 95,000 clones, with about 89% observed a single time. Together, the top ten hold approximately 1.7% of the sample.

For CDR1 and CDR2, the germline V gene lists KGHSH and LQKENI. The junction shows trimming of 4 bases on V and 3 bases on J, and the gene matches do not reach 6 bases of it. The CDR3 measures 14 amino acids from cysteine to phenylalanine. Of the read, only the CDR3 DNA is kept; its 42 bases are in frame from base 1. About this clone itself: Its antigen is currently not known. No clone much larger than this one lies a single base away; base qualities are absent.

This TCR came from a man aged 60-69 years with urothelial cancer. Sequencing was performed on PBMCs, taken around atezolizumab (anti-PD-L1) treatment. The chain joins TRBV18 to TRBJ2-7; 7 bases in the junction line up with TRBD1. The CDR3 loop reads CASSRGQEYYEQYF. The base sequence is TGTGCCAGCTCACGCGGACAGGAATACTACGAGCAGTACTTC.